One and the same sample provided the 9 T cell receptor beta chains below, sequenced in a study of T cell changes during pregnancy in multiple sclerosis. Clones were read by immunoSEQ multiplex PCR, and TCRdb kept only the in-frame ones, dropping some. The sample shows 55,000 to 75,000 clones, around 91% of them seen only once. Here the sequenced sample was peripheral blood, taken in the third trimester of pregnancy. The receptors come from a female donor in good health, enrolled as a control in a pregnancy study.

The V gene is TRBV7-2, the J gene TRBJ2-2; 11 bases line up with TRBD2. The CDR3 runs to 18 residues. J lost 5 bases, V lost 1 base, and 9 bases had no gene match. The germline gives CDR1 SGHTA, CDR2 FQGNSA. The CDR3 coding sequence is TGTGCCAGCAGCTTAGTTCTAGCGGGAGGCGGAGGGACCGGGGAGCTGTTTTTT. The encoded protein is CASSLVLAGGGGTGELFF.

J is TRBJ1-3 and V is TRBV28, with 8 bases fitting TRBD1. V lost 6 bases, J lost 2 bases, and 3 bases stayed unmatched. Germline CDR1 is MDHEN and CDR2 is SYDVKM. The CDR3 is made up of 14 amino acids. CDR3 loop: CASRTQGAGNTIYF. The CDR3 nucleotides read TGTGCCAGCAGAACACAGGGGGCTGGAAACACCATATATTTT.

The J gene is TRBJ1-4, the V gene TRBV6-6; TRBD1 matches 7 bases. The CDR3 has 13 amino acids. The V segment lost 6 bases and the J segment 6 bases; nucleotides outside the gene matches: 4. The germline V gene encodes CDR1 MNHNY and CDR2 SVGAGI (reference sequence). CDR3 coding DNA: TGTGCCAGCAGCCGGGGACAGTATGAAAAACTGTTTTTT. It codes for CASSRGQYEKLFF.

The chain carries TRBV10-1 and TRBJ1-2; TRBD1 might be the D (5 bases). The CDR3 totals 16 residues. Germline CDR1 WNHNN, CDR2 SYGVQD (reference sequence). Trimming cost V 9 bases and J 1 base, with 21 bases left between them. The CDR3 DNA follows: TGCGCCAGACACCCGACGCGGGGCCGAGTTAACTATGGCTACACCTTC. It translates to CARHPTRGRVNYGYTF.

CDR3 sequence: CASSLADRGYFF. In DNA, the CDR3 is TGTGCCAGCAGCTTAGCCGACAGGGGGTATTTCTTC. The gene calls are TRBV7-9 and TRBJ2-1; 9 bases agree with TRBD1. V shed 0 bases, J shed 16 bases, and the junction held 4 bases outside the gene matches. Per germline, CDR1 SEHNR and CDR2 FQNEAQ (reference sequence). The CDR3 length is 12 residues.

This chain joins TRBV2 and TRBJ2-1; perhaps TRBD2 as D (6 bases). Germline lookup yields CDR1 SNHLY and CDR2 FYNNEI. V was trimmed by 8 bases and J by 6 bases, leaving 17 bases between them. The CDR3 loop spans 14 amino acids. CDR3 in amino acids: CASWRVPSGNEQFF. The CDR3 region has the DNA TGTGCCAGCTGGAGGGTCCCGAGCGGCAATGAGCAGTTCTTC. The full variable domain, in which reference TRBV2 and TRBJ2-1 provide the parts outside the CDR3, is EPEVTQTPSHQVTQMGQEVILRCVPISNHLYFYWYRQILGQKVEFLVSFYNNEISEKSEIFDDQFSVERPDGSNFTLKIRSTKLEDSAMYFCASWRVPSGNEQFFGPGTRLTVL.

This sequence joins TRBV27 and TRBJ1-5, with D possibly being TRBD1 (6 bases). Between the trimmed V and J ends, which lost 0 bases and 6 bases, there was a span of 21 bases. CDR1 and CDR2 (germline): MNHEY, SMNVEV (reference sequence). CDR3 length: 18 amino acids. CDR3 amino acids: CASSLSGYGGALGQPQHF. DNA of the CDR3: TGTGCCAGCAGTTTATCGGGGTATGGGGGGGCTTTGGGTCAGCCCCAGCATTTT.

The chain couples TRBV28 to TRBJ2-7, with TRBD2 matching 11 bases. Looked up from germline, CDR1 is MDHEN and CDR2 is SYDVKM. There are 14 residues in the CDR3. With 7 bases clipped from V and 4 bases from J, the junction kept 6 bases outside the gene matches. The DNA for the CDR3 is TGTGCCAGCAATAGCGGGAGGGCCTTGTACGAGCAGTACTTC. This codes for CASNSGRALYEQYF.

The chain recombines TRBV2 with TRBJ2-3; 9 bases are a match to TRBD1. This CDR3 is 14 amino acids long. After removal of 4 bases from V and 1 base from J, the junction contained 0 bases not matched to a gene. Germline V gene sequence: CDR1 SNHLY, CDR2 FYNNEI. The DNA for the CDR3 is TGTGCCAGCAGTGGGACAGGGGGCACAGATACGCAGTATTTT. Translation gives CASSGTGGTDTQYF.